The 8 T cell receptor beta chains given below trace back to one sample, sequenced in a study of radiation and T cells in renal cell carcinoma. Generated by immunoSEQ multiplex PCR, the TCRdb table keeps only in-frame clones and is missing some. The repertoire holds 120,000 to 150,000 clones, less than 90% seen once, with roughly 25% in the top ten. Described time point: baseline pretreatment blood. Stated treatment: 15 Gy SBRT to primary tumor, nephrectomy 4 weeks later. The sample here was blood, taken from a patient whose treatment included radiotherapy and nephrectomy. These receptors were collected from a woman aged 50 to 60 with renal cell carcinoma.

The rearrangement joins TRBV5-6 to TRBJ1-2, with unresolved D. The germline CDR1 and CDR2 sequences are SGHDT and YYEEEE. Between the trimmed V and J ends, which lost 1 base and 2 bases, there was a span of 0 bases. The CDR3 sequence is 11 residues long. For the CDR3, the DNA is TGTGCCAGCAGCTTGAACTATGGCTACACCTTC. This gives the protein CASSLNYGYTF.

This rearrangement joins TRBV19 to TRBJ1-2; 9 bases line up with TRBD1. V dropped 6 bases and J dropped 7; count of bases not matched to a gene: 6. This CDR3 spans 13 amino acids. Germline V gene data show CDR1 as LNHDA and CDR2 as SQIVND (reference sequence). This CDR3 is CASRGQGSSGYTF. The CDR3 DNA follows: TGTGCCAGTAGGGGACAGGGATCTTCTGGCTACACCTTC.

The rearrangement joins TRBV5-6 to TRBJ1-1; maybe TRBD1 (5 bases). The CDR3 is 11 residues long. The ends were cut back, 1 base at V and 7 bases at J, with 5 bases in the middle. Germline CDR1 is SGHDT and CDR2 is YYEEEE. CDR3 coding DNA: TGTGCCAGCAGCTTGACAGGTGAAGCTTTCTTT. Protein: CASSLTGEAFF.

V and J are TRBV19 and TRBJ2-2, with TRBD1 matching over 11 bases. The CDR3 runs to 14 residues. Germline V gene lookup returns CDR1 LNHDA and CDR2 SQIVND (reference sequence). V was clipped by 8 bases and J by 5 bases; unmatched bases: 4. The CDR3 coding sequence is TGTGCCAGTTCCCGGGACAGGGGGACCGGGGAGCTGTTTTTT. Translated, it gives CASSRDRGTGELFF.

The V call is TRBV9, the J call TRBJ1-1, with 11 bases lining up with TRBD1. The germline V gene encodes CDR1 SGDLS and CDR2 YYNGEE. The V and J ends lost 3 bases and 4 bases, in that order; junction bases with no gene match: 5. The CDR3 loop spans 15 amino acids. CDR3 DNA sequence: TGTGCCAGCAGCGCGGACAGGGGGCTCGGCACTGAAGCTTTCTTT. Its protein is CASSADRGLGTEAFF.

This chain links TRBV15 with TRBJ2-7; maybe TRBD2 (5 bases). The CDR3 loop spans 13 amino acids. Germline CDR1 is LNHNV and CDR2 is YYDKDF (reference sequence). Trimming shortened V by 0 bases and J by 4 bases, and 7 bases separated the two germline ends. Here the CDR3 reads CATSRERGYEQYF. The CDR3 DNA reads as TGTGCCACCAGCAGAGAACGGGGTTACGAGCAGTACTTC. The full variable domain, rest sourced from reference TRBV15 and TRBJ2-7, is DAMVIQNPRYQVTQFGKPVTLSCSQTLNHNVMYWYQQKSSQAPKLLFHYYDKDFNNEADTPDNFQSRRPNTSFCFLDIRSPGLGDTAMYLCATSRERGYEQYFGPGTRLTVT.

The CDR3 is CASSLAGRDYGYTF. The CDR3 nucleotides are TGCGCCAGCAGCTTGGCCGGGAGGGACTATGGCTACACCTTC. The chain couples TRBV5-1 to TRBJ1-2; D is ambiguous. Germline loops: CDR1 SGHRS, CDR2 YFSETQ. V lost 0 bases, J lost 3 bases, and 9 bases lay in between. The CDR3 sequence is 14 residues long. Full variable domain (remainder filled in from reference TRBV5-1 and TRBJ1-2): KAGVTQTPRYLIKTRGQQVTLSCSPISGHRSVSWYQQTPGQGLQFLFEYFSETQRNKGNFPGRFSGRQFSNSRSEMNVSTLELGDSALYLCASSLAGRDYGYTFGSGTRLTVV.

This clone was observed a few times. This sample includes further DNA sequences coding for the same CDR3. The rearrangement uses TRBV14 and TRBJ1-2, with D possibly TRBD1 on 5 matching bases. The CDR3 runs to 13 residues. V was trimmed by 1 base and J by 6 bases, leaving 9 bases between them. Germline values: CDR1 SGHDN, CDR2 FVKESK. The CDR3 sequence is CASSQVRGDGYTF. CDR3 coding DNA: TGTGCCAGCAGCCAAGTCCGGGGCGATGGCTACACCTTC. Full variable domain (missing parts from reference TRBV14 and TRBJ1-2): EAGVTQFPSHSVIEKGQTVTLRCDPISGHDNLYWYRRVMGKEIKFLLHFVKESKQDESGMPNNRFLAERTGGTYSTLKVQPAELEDSGVYFCASSQVRGDGYTFGSGTRLTVV.